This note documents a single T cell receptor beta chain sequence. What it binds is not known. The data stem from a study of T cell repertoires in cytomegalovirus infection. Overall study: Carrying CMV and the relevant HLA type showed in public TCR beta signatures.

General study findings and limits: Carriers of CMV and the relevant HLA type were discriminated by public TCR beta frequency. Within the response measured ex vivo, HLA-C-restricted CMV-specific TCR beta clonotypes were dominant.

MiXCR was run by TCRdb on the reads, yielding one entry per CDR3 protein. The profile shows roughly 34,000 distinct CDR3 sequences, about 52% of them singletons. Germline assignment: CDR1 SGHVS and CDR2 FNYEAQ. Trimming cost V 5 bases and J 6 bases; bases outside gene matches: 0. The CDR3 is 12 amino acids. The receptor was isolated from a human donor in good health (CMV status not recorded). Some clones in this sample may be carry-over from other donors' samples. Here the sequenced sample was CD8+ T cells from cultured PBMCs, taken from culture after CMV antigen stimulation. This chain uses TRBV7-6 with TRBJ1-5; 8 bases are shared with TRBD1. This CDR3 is CASSDRGQPQHF. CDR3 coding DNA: TGTGCCAGCAGCGACAGGGGTCAGCCCCAGCATTTT.